These 15 T cell receptor beta chains were all obtained from the same sample, sequenced in a study of T cells in Graves' hyperthyroidism and ophthalmopathy. It was RNA transcripts that yielded the amplified TCR beta CDR3 regions. In the first-round RT-PCR of the TCR CDR3, the HTBI primer set was used. TCRdb re-analysed the multiplex PCR reads in MiXCR, keeping a single row per CDR3 protein. The sample consists of hundreds of thousands of distinct CDR3 sequences, roughly 19% of them appearing once. The sequencing sample was made of blood. These receptors came from a man between 45 and 60 years old with Graves' ophthalmopathy.

This clonotype has only a few counts. The chain joins TRBV27 to TRBJ1-5; D call uncertain. Per the germline V gene, CDR1 is MNHEY and CDR2 is SMNVEV (reference sequence). Trimming cost V 2 bases and J 0 bases, with 5 bases left between them. The CDR3 is made up of 14 amino acids. CDR3 protein: CASSLTYSNQPQHF. CDR3 nucleotides: TGTGCCAGCAGTTTAACCTATAGCAATCAGCCCCAGCATTTT.

V usage is TRBV6-4 and J usage is TRBJ2-7; D might be TRBD1 or TRBD2, each matching 6 bases. The CDR3 consists of 15 residues. V dropped 5 bases and J dropped 1 base, with 15 bases sitting between them. Germline CDR1 and CDR2: MRHNA and SNTAGT. CDR3 region: CASSLQGGGSYEQYF. The CDR3 coding sequence is TGTGCCAGCAGTTTACAGGGAGGAGGGTCCTACGAGCAGTACTTC.

This clonotype was seen only a few times. A much larger clone differs from this one at a single base, so this may be a read error. No conserved phenylalanine or tryptophan ends this CDR3, so it is likely a read error. The chain joins TRBV11-2 to TRBJ2-7, with 7 bases aligning to TRBD1. V was pared by 3 bases and J by 2 bases, with 4 bases of the junction left unmatched. This CDR3 is built from 14 residues. CDR1 and CDR2 (germline): SGHAT, FQNNGV. CDR3 residues: CASSLGTAPYEQYL. Here the CDR3 DNA reads TGTGCCAGCAGCTTGGGGACAGCCCCCTACGAGCAGTACCTC.

This clonotype was recorded many times. The chain has TRBV5-1 and TRBJ2-3; D is uncertain. This CDR3 spans 14 amino acids. CDR1 is SGHRS, CDR2 YFSETQ, per germline. V was cut by 4 bases and J by 1 base, with 10 bases left in between. The CDR3 spells CASSPGFGTDTQYF. CDR3 DNA: TGCGCCAGCAGCCCCGGGTTTGGCACAGATACGCAGTATTTT. Complete variable domain (other parts from reference TRBV5-1 and TRBJ2-3): KAGVTQTPRYLIKTRGQQVTLSCSPISGHRSVSWYQQTPGQGLQFLFEYFSETQRNKGNFPGRFSGRQFSNSRSEMNVSTLELGDSALYLCASSPGFGTDTQYFGPGTRLTVL.

J is TRBJ2-2 and V is TRBV20-1; no clear D. This CDR3 contains 12 residues. Trimming removed 7 bases from V and 1 base from J, with 7 bases in between. The V gene's germline CDR1 is DFQATT and CDR2 SNEGSKA (reference sequence). The CDR3 DNA reads TGCAGTGGTATGGGGAACACCGGGGAGCTGTTTTTT. Translation: CSGMGNTGELFF.

The genes are TRBV3-1 and TRBJ1-2; 11 bases fit TRBD1. The germline V gene has CDR1 LGHDT and CDR2 YNNKEL (reference sequence). CDR3 length: 17 amino acids. J was trimmed by 8 bases and V by 2 bases; bases with no gene match: 13. CDR3 DNA: TGTGCCAGCAGCCAAATTGCCGGGACAGGGGGAGTGAAAGGCTACACCTTC. It translates to CASSQIAGTGGVKGYTF.

This clonotype was recorded at least ten times. The rearrangement joins TRBV28 to TRBJ2-5; D tentatively fits TRBD1 or TRBD2 (6 bases each). The germline CDR1 and CDR2 sequences are MDHEN and SYDVKM. V was shortened by 3 bases and J by 5 bases, with 13 bases between the two germline ends. The CDR3 is made up of 14 amino acids. CDR3 DNA: TGTGCCAGCAGTTTCCTAGGGGGGCGGGAGACCCAGTACTTC. This encodes CASSFLGGRETQYF.

At least ten counts were recorded for this clonotype. The chain uses TRBV28 and TRBJ2-1; the match to TRBD2 covers 9 bases. CDR1 is MDHEN, CDR2 SYDVKM, per germline. The CDR3 contains 18 residues. Germline trimming cut 6 bases from V and 7 bases from J; bases unmatched to any gene: 19. The CDR3 region has the DNA TGTGCCAGCAGCTCCGGAGCCGTGGGAGGACTAGCGAGAAATGAGCAGTTCTTC. Translation: CASSSGAVGGLARNEQFF. Based on the CDR3 plus reference TRBV28 and TRBJ2-1, the full variable domain is DVKVTQSSRYLVKRTGEKVFLECVQDMDHENMFWYRQDPGLGLRLIYFSYDVKMKEKGDIPEGYSVSREKKERFSLILESASTNQTSMYLCASSSGAVGGLARNEQFFGPGTRLTVL.

This clonotype was detected only a few times. The genes are TRBV2 and TRBJ2-3; D is unclear. Trimming took 8 bases from V and 9 from J, leaving 18 bases between them. The CDR3 covers 13 residues. Germline assignment: CDR1 SNHLY and CDR2 FYNNEI. CDR3 protein: CASASEVGDTQYF. The CDR3 nucleotides read TGTGCCAGCGCCAGCGAGGTAGGCGACACGCAGTATTTT.

This clonotype was detected only a few times. This chain uses TRBV2 with TRBJ1-3, with a weak D call TRBD1 (6 bases). The V end lost 1 base, the J end lost 2 bases, and 12 bases lay between the germline ends. Germline V CDR1 and CDR2: SNHLY, FYNNEI. The CDR3 sequence is 16 residues long. The CDR3 DNA reads as TGTGCCAGCAGTGAAGAGCCAGGGGACACTGGAAACACCATATATTTT. Encoded protein: CASSEEPGDTGNTIYF.

The chain links TRBV5-4 to TRBJ2-5; D uncertain. Trimming pared 3 bases from V and 0 bases from J, leaving 6 bases between. Germline loops: CDR1 SGHNT, CDR2 YYREEE (reference sequence). CDR3 length: 13 residues. Here the CDR3 reads CASSSQYQETQYF. The CDR3 DNA is TGTGCCAGCAGCTCTCAGTACCAAGAGACCCAGTACTTC. The full variable domain, with the rest looked up from reference TRBV5-4 and TRBJ2-5, is ETGVTQSPTHLIKTRGQQVTLRCSSQSGHNTVSWYQQALGQGPQFIFQYYREEENGRGNFPPRFSGLQFPNYSSELNVNALELDDSALYLCASSSQYQETQYFGPGTRLLVL.

A note on this clonotype: This may arise from a read error, as a much more abundant clone is one base away. In nucleotides, the CDR3 is TGCGCCAGCAGCTTGGAGGGACTAGCGGGCCCATACAATGAGCAGTTCTTC. Protein: CASSLEGLAGPYNEQFF. The V and J genes are TRBV5-1 and TRBJ2-1, with 12 bases aligning to TRBD2. The germline V gene encodes CDR1 SGHRS and CDR2 YFSETQ. J gave up 4 bases and V 0 bases, and 5 bases lay outside the gene matches. The CDR3 is 17 residues long.

The sample holds a few counts of this clonotype. The genes are TRBV13 and TRBJ1-3, with D hard to call. Trimming took 5 bases from V and 8 from J, leaving 13 bases between them. Germline assignment: CDR1 PRHDT and CDR2 FYEKMQ (reference sequence). There are 13 residues in the CDR3. In nucleotides, the CDR3 is TGTGCCAGCAGCCCGGGGAAGGCGGACACCATATATTTT. Translated: CASSPGKADTIYF.

The chain is built from TRBV24-1 and TRBJ1-4; 11 bases align to TRBD1. This CDR3 contains 16 residues. Trimming removed 2 bases from V and 8 bases from J; junction bases left unmatched: 6. From germline, CDR1 is KGHDR and CDR2 SFDVKD. The DNA for the CDR3 is TGTGCCACCAGTGATTCCACCGGGACAGGGGGGGAAAAACTGTTTTTT. Protein: CATSDSTGTGGEKLFF.

V gene TRBV12-3 or TRBV12-4 combines with J gene TRBJ1-1, with D possibly TRBD1 on 5 matching bases. The CDR3 has 13 residues. V gave up 6 bases and J gave up 4 bases, with 12 bases separating them. CDR3 nucleotide sequence: TGTGCCAGCAGGGGGCGCCGAGGCACTGAAGCTTTCTTT. Translation: CASRGRRGTEAFF.